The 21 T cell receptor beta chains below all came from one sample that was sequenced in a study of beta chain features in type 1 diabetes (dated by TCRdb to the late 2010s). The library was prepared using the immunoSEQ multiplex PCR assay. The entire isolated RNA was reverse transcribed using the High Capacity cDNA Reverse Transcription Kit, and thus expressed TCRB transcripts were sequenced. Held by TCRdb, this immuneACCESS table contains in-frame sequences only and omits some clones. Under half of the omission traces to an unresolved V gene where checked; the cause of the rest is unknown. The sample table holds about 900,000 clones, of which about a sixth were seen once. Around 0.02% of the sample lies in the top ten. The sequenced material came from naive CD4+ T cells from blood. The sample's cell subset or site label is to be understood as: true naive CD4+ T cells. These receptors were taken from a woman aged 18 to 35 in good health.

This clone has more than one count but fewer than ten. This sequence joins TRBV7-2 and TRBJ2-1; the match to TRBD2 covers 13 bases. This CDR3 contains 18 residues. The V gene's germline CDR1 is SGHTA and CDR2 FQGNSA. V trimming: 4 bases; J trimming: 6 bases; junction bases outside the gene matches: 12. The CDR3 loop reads CASSSNRLLAGGGNEQFF. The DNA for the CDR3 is TGTGCCAGCAGCTCAAACCGTTTACTAGCGGGAGGGGGCAATGAGCAGTTCTTC.

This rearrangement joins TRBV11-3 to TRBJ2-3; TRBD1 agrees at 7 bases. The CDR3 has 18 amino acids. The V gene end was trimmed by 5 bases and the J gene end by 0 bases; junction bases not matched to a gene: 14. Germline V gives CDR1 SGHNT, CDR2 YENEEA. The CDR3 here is CASSPGTAFTPSTDTQYF. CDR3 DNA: TGTGCCAGCAGCCCAGGGACAGCCTTTACCCCTAGCACAGATACGCAGTATTTT.

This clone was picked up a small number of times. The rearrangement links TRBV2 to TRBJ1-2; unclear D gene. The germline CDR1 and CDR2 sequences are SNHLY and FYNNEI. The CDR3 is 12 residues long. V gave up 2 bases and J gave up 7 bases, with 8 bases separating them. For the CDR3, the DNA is TGTGCCAGCAGTGAACGGATCGCTGGCTACACCTTC. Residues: CASSERIAGYTF.

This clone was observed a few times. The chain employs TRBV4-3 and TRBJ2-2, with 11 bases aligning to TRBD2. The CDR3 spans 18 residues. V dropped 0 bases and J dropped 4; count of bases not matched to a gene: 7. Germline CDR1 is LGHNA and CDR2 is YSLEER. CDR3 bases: TGCGCCAGCAGCCAAGAGCCGGGCCTAGCGGGAGGCACCGGGGAGCTGTTTTTT. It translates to CASSQEPGLAGGTGELFF.

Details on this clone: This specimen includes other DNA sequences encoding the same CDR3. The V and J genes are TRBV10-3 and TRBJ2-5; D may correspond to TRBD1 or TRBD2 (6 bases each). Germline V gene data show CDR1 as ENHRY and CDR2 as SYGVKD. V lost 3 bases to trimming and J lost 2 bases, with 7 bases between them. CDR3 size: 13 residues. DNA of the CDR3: TGTGCCATCAGTGAAGGGGGGCAAGAGACCCAGTACTTC. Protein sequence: CAISEGGQETQYF.

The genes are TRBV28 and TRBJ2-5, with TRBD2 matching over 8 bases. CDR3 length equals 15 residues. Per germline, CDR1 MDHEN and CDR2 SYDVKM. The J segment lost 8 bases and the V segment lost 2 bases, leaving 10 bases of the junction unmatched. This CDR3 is CASSLEAGVRNTQYF. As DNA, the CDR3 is TGTGCCAGCAGTTTAGAAGCGGGAGTTCGAAATACCCAGTACTTC.

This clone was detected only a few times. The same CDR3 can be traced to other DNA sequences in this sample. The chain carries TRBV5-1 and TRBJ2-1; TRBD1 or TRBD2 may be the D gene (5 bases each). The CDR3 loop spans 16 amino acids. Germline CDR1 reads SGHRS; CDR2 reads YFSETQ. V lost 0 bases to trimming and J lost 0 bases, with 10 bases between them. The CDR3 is CASSLVSGSSYNEQFF. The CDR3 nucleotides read TGCGCCAGCAGCTTGGTTTCAGGGAGCTCCTACAATGAGCAGTTCTTC.

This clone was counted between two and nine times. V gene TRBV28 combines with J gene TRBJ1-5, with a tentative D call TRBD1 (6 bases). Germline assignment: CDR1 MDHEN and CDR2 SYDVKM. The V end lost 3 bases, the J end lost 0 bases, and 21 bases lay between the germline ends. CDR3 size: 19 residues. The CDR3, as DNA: TGTGCCAGCAGTTTTTTCAGGGGCGACACGGGTTATAGCAATCAGCCCCAGCATTTT. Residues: CASSFFRGDTGYSNQPQHF.

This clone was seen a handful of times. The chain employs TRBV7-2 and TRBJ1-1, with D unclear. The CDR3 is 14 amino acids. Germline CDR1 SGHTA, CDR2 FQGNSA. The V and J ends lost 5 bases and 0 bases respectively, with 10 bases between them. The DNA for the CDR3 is TGTGCCAGCAGCCAGACACACATGAACACTGAAGCTTTCTTT. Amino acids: CASSQTHMNTEAFF.

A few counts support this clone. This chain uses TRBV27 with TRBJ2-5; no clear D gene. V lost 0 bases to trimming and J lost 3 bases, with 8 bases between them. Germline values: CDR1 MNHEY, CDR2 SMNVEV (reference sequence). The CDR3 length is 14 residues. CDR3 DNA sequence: TGTGCCAGCAGTTTATCGATTAAGAAAGAGACCCAGTACTTC. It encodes CASSLSIKKETQYF.

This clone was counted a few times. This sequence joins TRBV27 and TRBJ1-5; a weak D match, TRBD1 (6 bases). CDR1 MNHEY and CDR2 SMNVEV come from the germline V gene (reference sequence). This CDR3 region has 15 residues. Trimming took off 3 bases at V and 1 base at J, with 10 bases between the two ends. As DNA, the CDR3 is TGTGCCAGCAGTTTTACAGGGTTAAGCAATCAGCCCCAGCATTTT. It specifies CASSFTGLSNQPQHF.

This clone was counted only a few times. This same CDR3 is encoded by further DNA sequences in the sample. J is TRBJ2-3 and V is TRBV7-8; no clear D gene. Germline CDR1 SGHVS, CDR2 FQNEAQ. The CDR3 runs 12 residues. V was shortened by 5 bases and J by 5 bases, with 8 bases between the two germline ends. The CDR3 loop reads CASSPGRDTQYF. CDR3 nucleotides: TGTGCCAGCAGCCCCGGCCGAGATACGCAGTATTTT.

CDR3 loop: CASSPGVRSYNEQFF. DNA for the CDR3: TGTGCCAGCAGCCCAGGGGTGAGGTCCTACAATGAGCAGTTCTTC. The V gene is TRBV9, the J gene TRBJ2-1, with a tentative D call TRBD1 (6 bases). The CDR3 runs to 15 residues. The V end lost 4 bases, the J end lost 1 base, and 12 bases lay between the germline ends. Germline loops: CDR1 SGDLS, CDR2 YYNGEE.

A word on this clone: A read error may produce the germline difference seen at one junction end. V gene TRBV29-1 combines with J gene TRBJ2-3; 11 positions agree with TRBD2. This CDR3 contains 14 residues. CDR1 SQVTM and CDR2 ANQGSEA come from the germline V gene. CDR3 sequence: CSAETSGSTDTQYF. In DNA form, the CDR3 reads TGCAGCGCTGAAACTAGCGGGAGTACAGATACGCAGTATTTT.

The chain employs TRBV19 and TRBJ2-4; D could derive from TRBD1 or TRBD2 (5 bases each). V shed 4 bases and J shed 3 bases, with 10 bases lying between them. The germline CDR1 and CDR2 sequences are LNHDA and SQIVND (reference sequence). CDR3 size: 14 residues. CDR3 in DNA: TGTGCCAGTAGTAGGGACCGCTTCAAAAACATTCAGTACTTC. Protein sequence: CASSRDRFKNIQYF.

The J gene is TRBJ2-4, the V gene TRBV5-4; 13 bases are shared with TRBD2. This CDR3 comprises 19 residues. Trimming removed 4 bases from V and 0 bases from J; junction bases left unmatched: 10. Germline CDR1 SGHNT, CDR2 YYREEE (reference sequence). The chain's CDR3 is CASSPGLAGIGVAKNIQYF. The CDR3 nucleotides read TGTGCCAGCAGCCCGGGACTAGCGGGAATTGGGGTAGCCAAAAACATTCAGTACTTC.

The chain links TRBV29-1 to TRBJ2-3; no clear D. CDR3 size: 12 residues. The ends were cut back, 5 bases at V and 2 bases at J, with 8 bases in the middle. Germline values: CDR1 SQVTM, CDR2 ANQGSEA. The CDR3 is CSVLHDTDTQYF. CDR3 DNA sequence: TGCAGCGTTTTACACGACACAGATACGCAGTATTTT.

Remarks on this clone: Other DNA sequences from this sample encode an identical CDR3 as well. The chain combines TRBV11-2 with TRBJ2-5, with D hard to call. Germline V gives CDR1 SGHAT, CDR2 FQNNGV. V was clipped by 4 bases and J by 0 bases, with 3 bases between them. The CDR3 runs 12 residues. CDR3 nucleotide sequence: TGTGCCAGCAGCTCCTACCAAGAGACCCAGTACTTC. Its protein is CASSSYQETQYF. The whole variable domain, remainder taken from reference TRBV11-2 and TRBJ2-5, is EAGVAQSPRYKIIEKRQSVAFWCNPISGHATLYWYQQILGQGPKLLIQFQNNGVVDDSQLPKDRFSAERLKGVDSTLKIQPAKLEDSAVYLCASSSYQETQYFGPGTRLLVL.

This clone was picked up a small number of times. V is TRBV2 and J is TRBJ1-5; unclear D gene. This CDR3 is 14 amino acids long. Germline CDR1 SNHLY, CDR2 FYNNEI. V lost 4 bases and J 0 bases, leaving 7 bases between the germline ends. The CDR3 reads CASSGSYSNQPQHF. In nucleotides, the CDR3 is TGTGCCAGCAGTGGAAGCTATAGCAATCAGCCCCAGCATTTT.

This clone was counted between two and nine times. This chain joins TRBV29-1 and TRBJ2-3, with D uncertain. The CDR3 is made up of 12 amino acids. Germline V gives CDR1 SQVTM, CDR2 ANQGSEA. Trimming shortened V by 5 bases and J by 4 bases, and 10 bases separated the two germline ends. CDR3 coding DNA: TGCAGCGTTCGGTATTCGGCAGATACGCAGTATTTT. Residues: CSVRYSADTQYF.

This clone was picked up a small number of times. As DNA, the CDR3 is TGTGCCAGCAGCCAATTCGACAGTCCGGACGAAAAACTGTTTTTT. It codes for CASSQFDSPDEKLFF. V usage is TRBV4-2 and J usage is TRBJ1-4, with D possibly being TRBD1 (5 bases). CDR3 length equals 15 residues. Trimming removed 2 bases from V and 8 bases from J, with 15 bases in between. Germline V CDR1 and CDR2: LGHNA, YNFKEQ.